This TCR beta chain derives from a study of blood T cell repertoires in COVID-19. The germline gives CDR1 DFQATT, CDR2 SNEGSKA (reference sequence). This CDR3 spans 11 amino acids. J lost 12 bases, V lost 7 bases, and 10 bases had no gene match. Clones were read by immunoSEQ multiplex PCR, and TCRdb kept only the in-frame ones, dropping some. The profile shows 95,000 or so clones, around 79% of them singletons. The rearrangement uses TRBV20-1 and TRBJ2-7, with 9 bases matching TRBD2. Sequenced: peripheral blood. The sequence derives from a woman aged 80 or over with active or convalescent COVID-19. In DNA, the CDR3 is TGCAGTGTTCAAAGCGGGGGGCATCCGTACTTC. It translates to CSVQSGGHPYF.